Each of the 32 T cell receptor beta chains below was sequenced from the same sample in a study of blood T cell repertoires in COVID-19. Data came from immunoSEQ multiplex PCR; TCRdb stores just in-frame clones and leaves some out. The data show some 220,000 clones, 80% seen once. The specimen was peripheral blood. The receptors were gathered from a human donor in a cohort sampled during active COVID-19.

J is TRBJ1-1 and V is TRBV28; 12 bases agree with TRBD1. V gave up 4 bases and J gave up 1 base; unmatched junction bases: 10. This CDR3 has 18 residues. The germline V gene has CDR1 MDHEN and CDR2 SYDVKM. The CDR3 protein is CASSSGGDRGRGNTEAFF. In nucleotides, the CDR3 is TGTGCCAGCAGTTCTGGCGGGGACAGGGGGCGCGGGAACACTGAAGCTTTCTTT. The full variable domain, in which reference TRBV28 and TRBJ1-1 provide the parts outside the CDR3, is DVKVTQSSRYLVKRTGEKVFLECVQDMDHENMFWYRQDPGLGLRLIYFSYDVKMKEKGDIPEGYSVSREKKERFSLILESASTNQTSMYLCASSSGGDRGRGNTEAFFGQGTRLTVV.

This chain connects TRBV12-2 to TRBJ1-5. TRBV12-2 is labeled a pseudogene. This CDR3 is built from 16 residues. The CDR3 sequence: CASRSGSQGGGQPQHF. CDR3 nucleotide sequence: TGTGCAAGTCGCTCCGGGTCGCAGGGCGGAGGGCAGCCCCAGCATTTT.

The chain carries TRBV15 and TRBJ2-2; 9 bases map to TRBD1. CDR1 is LNHNV, CDR2 YYDKDF, per germline (reference sequence). The CDR3 totals 17 residues. V shed 1 base and J 4 bases; nucleotides not matched to a gene: 7. The CDR3 sequence: CATSRGARDRVTGELFF. The CDR3 coding sequence is TGTGCCACCAGCAGAGGGGCGAGGGACAGGGTCACCGGGGAGCTGTTTTTT.

For the CDR3, the DNA is TGCAGCGGGGGACAGAACACTGAAGCTTTCTTT. This translates into CSGGQNTEAFF. The rearrangement joins TRBV29-1 to TRBJ1-1; D is possibly TRBD1 (6 bases). The CDR3 spans 11 residues. V lost 7 bases and J 1 base, leaving 7 bases between the germline ends. CDR1 is SQVTM and CDR2 is ANQGSEA in the germline V gene. The full variable domain, its missing parts supplied by reference TRBV29-1 and TRBJ1-1, is SAVISQKPSRDICQRGTSLTIQCQVDSQVTMMFWYRQQPGQSLTLIATANQGSEATYESGFVIDKFPISRPNLTFSTLTVSNMSPEDSSIYLCSGGQNTEAFFGQGTRLTVV.

This sequence joins TRBV7-9 and TRBJ2-5, with TRBD2 as a possible D gene (6 bases). V lost 5 bases and J lost 5, with 15 bases in between. The CDR3 runs to 14 residues. CDR1 and CDR2 (germline): SEHNR, FQNEAQ (reference sequence). The CDR3 bases are TGTGCCAGCAGCCCCTCCGGAGGGCCGGAGACCCAGTACTTC. This translates into CASSPSGGPETQYF.

V is TRBV5-5 and J is TRBJ2-5, with 9 bases aligning to TRBD2. The CDR3 length is 15 residues. CDR1 is SGHKS and CDR2 is YYEKEE in the germline V gene (reference sequence). V was pared by 0 bases and J by 5 bases, with 5 bases of the junction left unmatched. The CDR3 DNA follows: TGTGCCAGCAGCTTGGACCTAGCGGGGAGGGAGACCCAGTACTTC. It encodes CASSLDLAGRETQYF.

This clone turned up a few times. V is TRBV24-1 and J is TRBJ2-1, with TRBD2 identical over 13 bases. V lost 4 bases and J lost 7; bases outside the gene matches: 6. Germline V gene data show CDR1 as KGHDR and CDR2 as SFDVKD. The CDR3 contains 16 residues. CDR3 in DNA: TGTGCCACCAGTGACCCGGGACTAGCGGGGTTAAATGAGCAGTTCTTC. Amino acids: CATSDPGLAGLNEQFF.

The CDR3 loop is CASSLSSSSYNEQFF. The CDR3 DNA is TGTGCCAGCAGTTTATCATCGAGCTCCTACAATGAGCAGTTCTTC. The V call is TRBV6-2 or TRBV6-3, the J call TRBJ2-1; D unresolved. Germline V gene sequence: CDR1 MNHEY, CDR2 SVGEGT. The CDR3 extends over 15 amino acids. V shed 4 bases and J shed 0 bases, with 10 bases lying between them.

In the case of this clone: Other nucleotide sequences in the sample specify the same CDR3. The chain is built from TRBV6-5 and TRBJ1-1; D is perhaps TRBD1 (5 bases). CDR3 size: 13 residues. Germline loops: CDR1 MNHEY, CDR2 SVGAGI. The V gene lost 6 bases and the J gene lost 4 bases, with 12 bases spanning the gap. CDR3 sequence (DNA): TGTGCCAGCAGAGGTCAGGGAGGCACTGAAGCTTTCTTT. Translation gives CASRGQGGTEAFF.

The chain's CDR3 is CASTLVRSSYNEQFF. DNA for the CDR3: TGTGCCAGCACCTTAGTAAGGAGCTCCTACAATGAGCAGTTCTTC. This chain links TRBV6-5 with TRBJ2-1; D is unresolved. There are 15 residues in the CDR3. The V end was cut by 7 bases, the J end by 0 bases, with 13 bases between. Germline CDR1 MNHEY, CDR2 SVGAGI.

This sequence joins TRBV24-1 and TRBJ1-5; TRBD1 is a possible D gene (6 bases). The CDR3 has 17 amino acids. Germline CDR1 KGHDR, CDR2 SFDVKD. V shed 2 bases and J shed 5 bases, with 18 bases lying between them. Here the CDR3 DNA reads TGTGCCACCAGTGATTCCCAAAAGGGGACATTGGATCAGCCCCAGCATTTT. This sequence encodes CATSDSQKGTLDQPQHF.

This chain links TRBV5-1 with TRBJ1-4, with 8 bases matching TRBD1. Germline trimming cut 0 bases from V and 6 bases from J; bases unmatched to any gene: 4. Germline V gene data show CDR1 as SGHRS and CDR2 as YFSETQ. CDR3 length: 15 amino acids. The CDR3 DNA reads as TGCGCCAGCAGCTTGGGAGACAGGGGTCATGAAAAACTGTTTTTT. Translation: CASSLGDRGHEKLFF.

V and J are TRBV3-1 (or the pseudogene TRBV3-2) and TRBJ2-5, with D maybe TRBD1 (6 bases). The V gene lost 7 bases and the J gene lost 4 bases, with 10 bases spanning the gap. The CDR3 is 12 amino acids. Germline values: CDR1 LGHDT, CDR2 YNNKEL (reference sequence). CDR3 DNA sequence: TGTGCCAGCACAGGGGCAGGAGAGACCCAGTACTTC. The encoded protein is CASTGAGETQYF.

The J gene is TRBJ1-2, the V gene TRBV28; D is possibly TRBD1 (6 bases). CDR1 and CDR2 (germline): MDHEN, SYDVKM. Trimming stripped 7 bases from V and 5 bases from J, with 14 bases between. The CDR3 spans 13 residues. CDR3 bases: TGTGCCAGCACCGAATACAGGGATTATGGCTACACCTTC. Encoded protein: CASTEYRDYGYTF.

The rearrangement uses TRBV6-5 and TRBJ1-1, with 8 bases identical to TRBD1. V shed 8 bases and J 5 bases; nucleotides not matched to a gene: 10. The CDR3 has 14 amino acids. The germline V gene has CDR1 MNHEY and CDR2 SVGAGI. The CDR3 coding sequence is TGTGCCAGCCTTCATTTACAGGGGGGGACTGAAGCTTTCTTT. This codes for CASLHLQGGTEAFF.

The chain links TRBV5-6 to TRBJ1-3, with D uncertain. CDR1 is SGHDT, CDR2 YYEEEE, per germline. The CDR3 contains 14 residues. V gave up 3 bases and J gave up 0 bases, with 7 bases separating them. The CDR3 bases are TGTGCCAGCAGCTCTCGGGGCTCTGGAAACACCATATATTTT. Amino acids: CASSSRGSGNTIYF.

In its sample, this clone was seen a few times. The chain recombines TRBV13 with TRBJ1-3; tentative D call: TRBD1 (5 bases). CDR3 size: 16 residues. Germline CDR1 PRHDT, CDR2 FYEKMQ (reference sequence). V was shortened by 2 bases and J by 2 bases, with 13 bases between the two germline ends. The CDR3 sequence is CASSLRGDGAGNTIYF. The CDR3 DNA sequence: TGTGCCAGCAGCTTACGGGGGGACGGTGCTGGAAACACCATATATTTT. Filled out from reference TRBV13 and TRBJ1-3, the complete variable domain reads AAGVIQSPRHLIKEKRETATLKCYPIPRHDTVYWYQQGPGQDPQFLISFYEKMQSDKGSIPDRFSAQQFSDYHSELNMSSLELGDSALYFCASSLRGDGAGNTIYFGEGSWLTVV.

The rearrangement uses TRBV19 and TRBJ2-7; 9 nucleotides agree with TRBD1. Per germline, CDR1 LNHDA and CDR2 SQIVND (reference sequence). V dropped 6 bases and J dropped 3; count of bases not matched to a gene: 9. CDR3 length: 15 amino acids. The CDR3 region is CASSELGTGNYEQYF. The CDR3 bases are TGTGCCAGTAGCGAACTAGGGACAGGGAACTACGAGCAGTACTTC.

The chain joins TRBV6-6 to TRBJ1-4, with D perhaps TRBD1 (6 bases). The V gene lost 5 bases and the J gene lost 6 bases, with 13 bases spanning the gap. The CDR3 has 14 residues. Germline V lookup: CDR1 MNHNY, CDR2 SVGAGI (reference sequence). Here the CDR3 DNA reads TGTGCCAGCAGTCCGGGACATACTCATGAAAAACTGTTTTTT. This codes for CASSPGHTHEKLFF.

V and J are TRBV18 and TRBJ2-7; 11 nucleotides match TRBD2. Per the germline V gene, CDR1 is KGHSH and CDR2 is LQKENI. The CDR3 length is 14 residues. The junction had 3 bases not matched to a gene; V was cut back by 2 bases and J by 6 bases. CDR3 coding DNA: TGTGCCAGCTCACCAAATAGCGGGGGGGGCGAGCAGTACTTC. Translating gives CASSPNSGGGEQYF.

This chain links TRBV9 with TRBJ2-3; D is undetermined. Trimming removed 4 bases at V and 7 bases at J, with 10 bases between. Germline V lookup: CDR1 SGDLS, CDR2 YYNGEE. The CDR3 loop spans 12 amino acids. DNA of the CDR3: TGTGCCAGCAGCCTCCCAGGTTATACGCAGTATTTT. Translation gives CASSLPGYTQYF.

This clone was seen just once. The chain joins TRBV15 to TRBJ2-3; D possibly corresponds to TRBD1 (5 bases). The CDR3 consists of 14 residues. Deletions cut 4 bases from V and 2 bases from J, with 10 bases between. CDR1 is LNHNV, CDR2 YYDKDF, per germline (reference sequence). CDR3 nucleotides: TGTGCCACCAGCAATGTGGACAACACAGATACGCAGTATTTT. Translation gives CATSNVDNTDTQYF.

The rearrangement links TRBV3-1 (or the pseudogene TRBV3-2) to TRBJ1-2; TRBD1 aligns across 7 bases. Germline V gene lookup returns CDR1 LGHDT and CDR2 YNNKEL (reference sequence). Trimming removed 0 bases from V and 5 bases from J; junction bases left unmatched: 6. The CDR3 extends over 15 amino acids. The chain's CDR3 is CASSQEGTVPYGYTF. The CDR3 nucleotides read TGTGCCAGCAGCCAAGAAGGGACAGTCCCTTATGGCTACACCTTC.

This clone was counted between two and nine times. The chain has TRBV5-4 and TRBJ2-6; 7 bases fit TRBD2. In germline, CDR1 is SGHNT, CDR2 YYREEE (reference sequence). The ends lost 0 bases at V and 2 bases at J; junction bases unmatched: 2. This CDR3 spans 16 amino acids. This CDR3 reads CASSLDRGAGANVLTF. The CDR3 bases are TGTGCCAGCAGCTTGGATCGGGGGGCTGGGGCCAACGTCCTGACTTTC.

The CDR3, as DNA: TGTGCCAGCATCGGACTGATGAACACTGAAGCTTTCTTT. This translates into CASIGLMNTEAFF. The genes are TRBV25-1 and TRBJ1-1; D unclear. The CDR3 is 13 residues long. Trimming took off 7 bases at V and 0 bases at J, with 9 bases between the two ends. The germline V gene encodes CDR1 MGHDK and CDR2 SYGVNS.

V and J are TRBV6-6 and TRBJ2-7, with 10 bases matching TRBD1. CDR3 length: 15 amino acids. CDR1 and CDR2 from the germline V gene are MNHNY and SVGAGI (reference sequence). Germline trimming cut 7 bases from V and 6 bases from J; bases unmatched to any gene: 12. The CDR3 DNA reads as TGTGCCAGCATTGGCCCGACAGGGGGCGAAAGCGAGCAGTACTTC. Encoded protein: CASIGPTGGESEQYF.

This clone showed up just a few times. CDR3 region: CASGLGQGPSGNTIYF. The CDR3 nucleotides read TGTGCTAGTGGTTTGGGACAGGGCCCTTCTGGAAACACCATATATTTT. This chain uses TRBV12-5 with TRBJ1-3; 7 bases align to TRBD1. CDR1 is LGHNT, CDR2 FRNRAP, per germline. This CDR3 is built from 16 residues. V lost 1 base to trimming and J lost 1 base; unmatched junction nucleotides: 4.

V usage is TRBV24-1 and J usage is TRBJ1-3; D is undetermined. Trimming removed 5 bases from V and 2 bases from J, with 6 bases in between. The germline V gene has CDR1 KGHDR and CDR2 SFDVKD. The CDR3 is 13 residues long. This CDR3 is CATSAEAGNTIYF. The CDR3 region has the DNA TGTGCCACCAGTGCAGAAGCTGGAAACACCATATATTTT.

This clone was seen a handful of times. This chain links TRBV21-1 with TRBJ2-1; the table assigns TRBD2, which was not confirmed against the DNA. TRBV21-1 is described as a pseudogene. The CDR3 is 14 residues long. The CDR3 sequence: CASSNEGGYNEQFF. The CDR3 DNA is TGTGCCAGCAGCAACGAGGGAGGCTACAATGAGCAGTTCTTC.

The CDR3 DNA reads TGTGCCAGCAGCACAACAGGGTTCTGGGAAAAACTGTTTTTT. Its translation: CASSTTGFWEKLFF. The chain joins TRBV28 to TRBJ1-4; D is possibly TRBD1 (6 bases). The CDR3 loop spans 14 amino acids. V lost 6 bases to trimming and J lost 8 bases, with 16 bases between them. Germline loops: CDR1 MDHEN, CDR2 SYDVKM.

The chain recombines TRBV6-5 with TRBJ1-1; 8 nucleotides match TRBD1. The CDR3 sequence is 13 residues long. V dropped 8 bases and J dropped 4; count of bases not matched to a gene: 6. Germline-derived CDR1 and CDR2 are MNHEY and SVGAGI. CDR3 sequence reads: CASSRTGFTEAFF. The DNA for the CDR3 is TGTGCCAGCTCGCGGACAGGGTTCACTGAAGCTTTCTTT.

This clone was seen just once. The chain employs TRBV4-2 and TRBJ1-3, with 7 bases matching TRBD1. Trimming removed 4 bases from V and 4 bases from J; junction bases left unmatched: 10. Germline values: CDR1 LGHNA, CDR2 YNFKEQ. The CDR3 consists of 16 residues. CDR3 nucleotides: TGTGCCAGCAGCCTCGCTGACAGGGCGCCGGGAAACACCATATATTTT. Translated: CASSLADRAPGNTIYF.